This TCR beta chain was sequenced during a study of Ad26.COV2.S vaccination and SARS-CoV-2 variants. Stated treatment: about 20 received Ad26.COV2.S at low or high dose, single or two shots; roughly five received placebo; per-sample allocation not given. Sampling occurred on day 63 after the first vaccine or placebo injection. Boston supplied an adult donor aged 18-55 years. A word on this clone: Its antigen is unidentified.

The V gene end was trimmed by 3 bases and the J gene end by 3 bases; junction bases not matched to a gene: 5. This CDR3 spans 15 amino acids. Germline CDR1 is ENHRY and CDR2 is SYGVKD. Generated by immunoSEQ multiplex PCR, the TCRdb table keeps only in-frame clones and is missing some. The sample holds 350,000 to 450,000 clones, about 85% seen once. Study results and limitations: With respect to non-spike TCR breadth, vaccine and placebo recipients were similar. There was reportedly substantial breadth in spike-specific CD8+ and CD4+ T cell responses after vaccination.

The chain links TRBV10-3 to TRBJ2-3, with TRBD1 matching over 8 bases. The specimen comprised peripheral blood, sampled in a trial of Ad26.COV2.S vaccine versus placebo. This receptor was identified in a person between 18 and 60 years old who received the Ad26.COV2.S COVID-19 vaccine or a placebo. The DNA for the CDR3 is TGTGCCATCAGTGACCTACAGGGGGAGACAGATACGCAGTATTTT. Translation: CAISDLQGETDTQYF.